This T cell receptor beta chain derives from a study of cytomegalovirus exposure and HLA in healthy donors. With 5 bases clipped from V and 8 bases from J, the junction kept 10 bases outside the gene matches. The CDR3 totals 15 residues. The germline V gene has CDR1 SEHNR and CDR2 FQNEAQ (reference sequence). Primers for the PCR totalled 60 Vbeta and 13 Jbeta. Using immunoSEQ multiplex PCR, the repertoire was profiled, and TCRdb retains in-frame clones only, with some absent. The sample comprises over 85,000 clones, 65% to 85% of which are singletons, and about 3.5% rests with the top ten. The sequencing sample was made of PBMCs. This sequence was found in a man aged 35 to 55 in good health and CMV-seronegative. The rearrangement joins TRBV7-9 to TRBJ1-4; 8 bases map to TRBD1. CDR3 sequence reads: CASSHQDRAWEKLFF. For the CDR3, the DNA is TGTGCCAGCAGCCACCAGGACAGGGCTTGGGAAAAACTGTTTTTT.